This T cell receptor beta chain was sequenced during a study of CD8 T cells in ankylosing spondylitis (dated by TCRdb to 2015 to 2018). Describing the broader study: The study profiled T cell receptor beta repertoires in healthy donors and ankylosing spondylitis patients to find disease-linked TCR variants. Samples of peripheral blood were taken, and for ankylosing spondylitis patients, synovial fluid was collected as well. The full study cohort was made up of under 30 ankylosing spondylitis patients and about a hundred healthy donors.

The reads were generated on an Illumina HiSeq 2500. Quantitative 5'-RACE with molecular barcodes was the method used to prepare the TCR beta libraries. Processing in the source paper ran as follows. A new computational method, built on a probabilistic model of VDJ rearrangement, was used to identify disease-linked TCR variants. TCRdb's own reprocessing of the public reads used fastp at Q25 and MiXCR and kept productive beta chains. Here each entry gathers all rows of one CDR3 protein and keeps the most common genes and DNA. TCRdb assigned the V and J calls; the authors' analysis was not used. In all, the sample holds under 250,000 distinct CDR3 sequences, and under 8.5% of those were seen once. Of the sample, around 4.8% is held by the ten largest clones. This clonotype has at least ten counts. Which antigen it targets is not known. No base-level quality is on record; no much larger clone is a single base apart.

The CDR3 runs 15 amino acids, cysteine and phenylalanine included. Only the CDR3 DNA is retained, 45 bases long and in frame from the first base. CDR1 is given as SQVTM and CDR2 as ANQGSEA, both from the germline V gene. V is pruned by 7 bases and J by 5 bases, leaving 11 bases of the junction without a gene match. Paper-wide results and their limitations: A CD8+ phenotype was shown by the disease-linked clones, which were found at relatively low frequencies in peripheral blood. Blood from ankylosing spondylitis patients appeared to be characterized by a TCR beta motif composed of about eight highly homologous amino acid variants. The disease-linked clones were reported to be significantly enriched in matched synovial fluid samples from ankylosing spondylitis patients. Some motif variants had previously been reported in the synovial fluid and blood of reactive arthritis patients, which suggests shared mechanisms of disease initiation.

The V and J genes are TRBV29-1 and TRBJ2-5, with 12 bases matching TRBD2. This clonotype was sampled from a female donor with ankylosing spondylitis or in good health (not recorded which). The sequenced material came from blood, either unsorted or a sorted T cell fraction (not recorded which). In nucleotide form, the sequence is TGCAGCGCCATTAATCCTCTAGCGGGAGGGGAGACCCAGTACTTC. Translated, it reads CSAINPLAGGETQYF.